This TCR beta chain originates from a study of blood T cell repertoires in COVID-19. Study-wide context: Sites across the United States, Italy and Spain contributed samples from acute and convalescent COVID-19. Sources were T cells, B-cell-depleted T cells, or PBMCs; the material itself was cDNA or gDNA.

Method: immunoSEQ multiplex PCR; TCRdb's copy keeps in-frame clones and lacks some. Found here are about 89,000 clones, more than 80% of them singletons; the top ten hold about 19%. Sequenced material: peripheral blood. This TCR was sampled from a woman older than 75 with acute or convalescent COVID-19.

The CDR3 DNA is TGTGCCAGCAGCTTAGTCGGGGGATCGAACACTGAAGCTTTCTTT. Its translation is CASSLVGGSNTEAFF. The chain combines TRBV7-9 with TRBJ1-1; a possible D gene is TRBD1 (5 bases). The CDR3 length is 15 residues. V shed 1 base and J shed 1 base, with 10 bases lying between them. CDR1 and CDR2 from the germline V gene are SEHNR and FQNEAQ (reference sequence).